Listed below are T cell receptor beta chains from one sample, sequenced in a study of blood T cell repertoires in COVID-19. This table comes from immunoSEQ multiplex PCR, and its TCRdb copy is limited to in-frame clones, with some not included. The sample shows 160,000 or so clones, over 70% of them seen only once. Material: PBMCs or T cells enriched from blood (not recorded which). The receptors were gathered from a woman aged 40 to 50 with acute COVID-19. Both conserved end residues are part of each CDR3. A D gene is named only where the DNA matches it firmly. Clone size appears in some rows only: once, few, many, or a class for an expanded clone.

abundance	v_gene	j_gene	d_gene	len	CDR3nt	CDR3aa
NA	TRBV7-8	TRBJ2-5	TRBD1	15	TGTGCCAGCAGCTTCACGACAGGGCCGGAAGAGACCCAGTACTTC	CASSFTTGPEETQYF
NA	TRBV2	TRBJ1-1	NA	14	TGTGCCAGCAGTGGGGAGGGACGAAGCACTGAAGCTTTCTTT	CASSGEGRSTEAFF
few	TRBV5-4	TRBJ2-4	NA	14	TGTGCCAGCAGCTTGTCAGGGGGGATAAACATTCAGTACTTC	CASSLSGGINIQYF
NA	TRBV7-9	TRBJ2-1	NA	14	TGTGCCAGCAGCTTAGTGAGCTCCTACAATGAGCAGTTCTTC	CASSLVSSYNEQFF
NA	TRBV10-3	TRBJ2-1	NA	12	TGTGCCATCAGTGAAACGGAGATAGGGCAGTTCTTC	CAISETEIGQFF
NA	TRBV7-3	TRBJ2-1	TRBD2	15	TGTGCCAGCAGCTTGACTAGCGGGAATGGTAATGAGCAGTTCTTC	CASSLTSGNGNEQFF
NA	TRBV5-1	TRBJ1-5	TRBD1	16	TGCGCCAGCAGCTTGGACGGGGGACAGGGCAATCAGCCCCAGCATTTT	CASSLDGGQGNQPQHF
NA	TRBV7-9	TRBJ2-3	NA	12	TGTGCCAGCAGCTTAAGCCTAGGTGCGCAGTATTTT	CASSLSLGAQYF
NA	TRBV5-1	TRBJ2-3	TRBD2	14	TGCGCCAGTTCCTGGGCGGGAGGCACAGATACGCAGTATTTT	CASSWAGGTDTQYF
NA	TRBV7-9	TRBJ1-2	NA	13	TGTGCCTCACAGGAGATGCTTAACTATGGCTACACCTTC	CASQEMLNYGYTF
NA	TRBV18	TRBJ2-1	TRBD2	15	TGTGCCAGCTCACCACCGCCGCGGGGGGGGAATGAGCAGTTCTTC	CASSPPPRGGNEQFF
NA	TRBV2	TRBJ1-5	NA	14	TGTGCCAGCAGTTCCGAGGGTAGCAATCAGCCCCAGCATTTT	CASSSEGSNQPQHF
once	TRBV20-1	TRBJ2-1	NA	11	TGCAGTGCAAAGTTGGCGGATGAGCAGTTCTTC	CSAKLADEQFF
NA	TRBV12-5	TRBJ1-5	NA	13	TGTGCTAGTGGTTTCACGGAGAATCAGCCCCAGCATTTT	CASGFTENQPQHF
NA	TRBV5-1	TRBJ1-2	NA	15	TGCGCCAGCAGCCTGGAGGAGGGGTCGTACTATGGCTACACCTTC	CASSLEEGSYYGYTF
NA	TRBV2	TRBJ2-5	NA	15	TGTGCCAGCAGTGAAAATTCCAGATACCAAGAGACCCAGTACTTC	CASSENSRYQETQYF
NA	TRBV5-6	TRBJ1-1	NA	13	TGTGCCAGCAGCTTCGGGGGAGGCACTGAAGCTTTCTTT	CASSFGGGTEAFF
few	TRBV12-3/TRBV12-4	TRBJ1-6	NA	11	TGTGCCAGCAGTTTAGGGGGGGATGTCCACTTT	CASSLGGDVHF
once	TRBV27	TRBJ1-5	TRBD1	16	TGTGCCAGCAGTCCGTCGGACAGGGGAAACGGACAGCCCCAGCATTTT	CASSPSDRGNGQPQHF
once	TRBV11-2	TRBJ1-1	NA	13	TGTGCCAGCAGCGCCGGTTATAACACTGAAGCTTTCTTT	CASSAGYNTEAFF
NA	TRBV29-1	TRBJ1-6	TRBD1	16	TGCAGCGTTGTCCAGGAGGGGGCAGGCAATAATTCACCCCTCCACTTT	CSVVQEGAGNNSPLHF
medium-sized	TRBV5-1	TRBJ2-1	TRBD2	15	TGCGCCAGCAGCACGGGACTAGCGGGAGGGTATGAGCAGTTCTTC	CASSTGLAGGYEQFF
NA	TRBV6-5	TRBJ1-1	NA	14	TGTGCCAGCAGTTACCCCGGCGGGAACACTGAAGCTTTCTTT	CASSYPGGNTEAFF
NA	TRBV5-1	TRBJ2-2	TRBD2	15	TGCGCCAGCAGCTCCCGGACTAGCGATAACGGGGAGCTGTTTTTT	CASSSRTSDNGELFF
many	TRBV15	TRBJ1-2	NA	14	TGTGCCACCAGCAGAGATAGGGGGTCTTATGGCTACACCTTC	CATSRDRGSYGYTF